The subject of this entry is one T cell receptor (beta chain). Profiling relied on immunoSEQ multiplex PCR, and the TCRdb table lists in-frame clones only, not all of them. Altogether more than 100,000 clones are present, around 82% being singletons, with the ten largest covering 10% to 15%. This entry belongs to a study of blood T cell repertoires in COVID-19. The TCR comes from a human donor in a cohort sampled during active or convalescent COVID-19. The specimen was peripheral blood.

This chain's CDR3 is CASSLTMSQAYGYTF. CDR3 DNA: TGTGCCAGCAGCTTAACGATGTCACAGGCTTATGGCTACACCTTC. The J gene is TRBJ1-2, the V gene TRBV11-1, with a possible D match to TRBD1 (5 bases). V was shortened by 2 bases and J by 5 bases, with 15 bases between the two germline ends. Germline CDR1 reads SGHAT; CDR2 reads FQDESV (reference sequence). CDR3 length: 15 residues. The whole variable domain, remainder taken from reference TRBV11-1 and TRBJ1-2, is EAEVAQSPRYKITEKSQAVAFWCDPISGHATLYWYRQILGQGPELLVQFQDESVVDDSQLPKDRFSAERLKGVDSTLKIQPAELGDSAMYLCASSLTMSQAYGYTFGSGTRLTVV.